This paragraph covers one T cell receptor beta chain sequence. V lost 4 bases and J 6 bases, leaving 14 bases between the germline ends. The germline CDR1 and CDR2 sequences are SGDLS and YYNGEE. This CDR3 region has 14 residues. The entry originates in a study of early T cells in non-severe SARS-CoV-2 infection. TCRdb ran MiXCR on the 5' RACE reads and lists one entry per CDR3 protein. The repertoire holds 75,000 to 100,000 distinct CDR3 sequences, with about 15% as singletons. Sequencing was done on a sample of whole blood. This chain links TRBV9 with TRBJ2-1; possibly TRBD1 for D (6 bases). The sequence came from an adult who was a healthcare worker with PCR-confirmed SARS-CoV-2 infection or an uninfected control (not recorded which). CDR3 residues: CASSTRTVSNEQFF. The CDR3 region has the DNA TGTGCCAGCAGCACGCGGACAGTTTCCAATGAGCAGTTCTTC. Combining the CDR3 with reference TRBV9 and TRBJ2-1 gives the whole variable domain DSGVTQTPKHLITATGQRVTLRCSPRSGDLSVYWYQQSLDQGLQFLIQYYNGEERAKGNILERFSAQQFPDLHSELNLSSLELGDSALYFCASSTRTVSNEQFFGPGTRLTVL.